The rows below give T cell receptor beta chains drawn from one sample of a study of tumor-infiltrating lymphocytes in primary liver carcinoma. A single record per CDR3 protein comes from TCRdb applying MiXCR to the multiplex PCR reads. The profile shows 100,000 to 150,000 distinct CDR3 sequences, under 65% of them singletons. Sample: liver tumor tissue from sampling region 3. Receptor source: a woman aged 60-75 years with primary liver carcinoma and hepatitis B virus infection. Both conserved end residues are part of each CDR3.

cdr3_aa j_call v_call
CAISFSGSRNEEFF TRBJ2-1 TRBV5-1
CATPAGTNSEAFF TRBJ1-1 TRBV6-1
CASTATTNTEAFF TRBJ1-1 TRBV6-2/TRBV6-3
CASSLEGPEAFF TRBJ1-1 TRBV5-5
CASSPRVAGLREQYF TRBJ2-7 TRBV11-1
CASSIRLAGVYNEQFF TRBJ2-1 TRBV19
CTSSEDEARGSYEQYF TRBJ2-7 TRBV6-1
CANPAREAEAFF TRBJ1-1 TRBV10-1
CSVVLRTESSYDEQFF TRBJ2-1 TRBV29-1
CASCHRDHTYNEQFF TRBJ2-1 TRBV11-3
CASSYSQGTEGSPLHF TRBJ1-6 TRBV6-6
CASSDPPGTVRDEQYF TRBJ2-7 TRBV6-1
CASSSPAGYGANVLTF TRBJ2-6 TRBV5-1
CASSSGSGRPTGELFF TRBJ2-2 TRBV7-8
CASSQDWTGNQSQHF TRBJ1-5 TRBV4-1
CATSRRDRTNTEAFF TRBJ1-1 TRBV11-2
CASSQSVGVGDNRALHF TRBJ1-6 TRBV6-5
CASSLDTGPEYEQYF TRBJ2-7 TRBV11-2
CASSESENTEAFF TRBJ1-1 TRBV6-1
CASSLGGDLTGNTIYF TRBJ1-3 TRBV5-4
CTSRTIGAFTPGNTIYF TRBJ1-3 TRBV11-3
CASSFPTREAFF TRBJ1-1 TRBV28
CAISDGDGPNQPQHF TRBJ1-5 TRBV10-3
CASRWGTVKEKLFF TRBJ1-4 TRBV5-1
CSARMASGAYEQYF TRBJ2-7 TRBV20-1
CESSSHRGLATNEKLFF TRBJ1-4 TRBV11-2
CSATGTSGMSGTHNEQFF TRBJ2-1 TRBV20-1
CASNFGILGGTQCF TRBJ2-3 TRBV11-2
CSVQGRVTETFF TRBJ1-1 TRBV29-1
CVSMDSGTAKNIQYF TRBJ2-4 TRBV10-2
CVSRGRHSYEQYF TRBJ2-7 TRBV12-3/TRBV12-4
CASSESGGQIQYF TRBJ2-4 TRBV10-1
CARSEGWYTEACF TRBJ1-1 TRBV6-5
CASSLPQGAAEAFF TRBJ1-1 TRBV7-9
CALGGQVLEAFF TRBJ1-1 TRBV28
CASSLLTSGNEQFF TRBJ2-1 TRBV5-1
CSVAPGTSSYEQYF TRBJ2-7 TRBV29-1
CSVGLAGWFNEQFF TRBJ2-1 TRBV29-1
CSAGLAGGSSEQYF TRBJ2-7 TRBV29-1
CASSESGRVTGELFF TRBJ2-2 TRBV9
CTSSTHTSGSFEQYF TRBJ2-7 TRBV6-1
CVSSPLQGPTGQLFF TRBJ2-2 TRBV11-2
CASSLSMGTEDNEQFF TRBJ2-1 TRBV11-2
CSVEDVSLTRYNERFF TRBJ2-1 TRBV29-1